The 5 T cell receptor beta chains below come from one sample, sequenced in a study of cytomegalovirus exposure and HLA in healthy donors (TCRdb year 2017). Library creation used the immunoSEQ multiplex PCR assay. The multiplex PCR relied on a mix of 60 forward primers for TCR Vbeta segments and 13 reverse primers for TCR Jbeta segments. Sourced from immuneACCESS, this table was stored by TCRdb with only in-frame sequences that have V and J called. A share of the clones is absent; for the studies checked, an unresolved V gene accounts for under half, and the remainder has no known explanation. This sample gives under 130,000 clones in total; approximately 70% of them show up just once. The ten top clones hold under 13% of the sample. Source material: PBMCs. The receptors shown here come from a man aged 35 to 55 in good health and CMV-seropositive.

The chain has TRBV6-1 and TRBJ1-2; perhaps TRBD1 as D (5 bases). V lost 2 bases and J lost 3, with 19 bases in between. CDR1 is MNHNS and CDR2 is SASEGT in the germline V gene. This CDR3 region has 17 residues. As DNA, the CDR3 is TGTGCCAGCAGTGAAAGGTTGGGGGGAGGGAAACACTATGGCTACACCTTC. Encoded protein: CASSERLGGGKHYGYTF.

This clone turned up a few times. V usage is TRBV19 and J usage is TRBJ2-5, with D uncertain. The germline V gene has CDR1 LNHDA and CDR2 SQIVND (reference sequence). This CDR3 region has 12 residues. Between the trimmed V and J ends, which lost 6 bases and 5 bases, there was a span of 10 bases. In nucleotides, the CDR3 is TGTGCCAGTAGCCGCGGTGGGGAGACCCAGTACTTC. The encoded protein is CASSRGGETQYF. Supplemented by reference TRBV19 and TRBJ2-5, the full variable domain reads DGGITQSPKYLFRKEGQNVTLSCEQNLNHDAMYWYRQDPGQGLRLIYYSQIVNDFQKGDIAEGYSVSREKKESFPLTVTSAQKNPTAFYLCASSRGGETQYFGPGTRLLVL.

J is TRBJ2-7 and V is TRBV27; D is perhaps TRBD1 (5 bases). The CDR3 contains 15 residues. V was shortened by 4 bases and J by 0 bases, with 13 bases between the two germline ends. In germline, CDR1 is MNHEY, CDR2 SMNVEV (reference sequence). CDR3 nucleotide sequence: TGTGCCAGCAGTTCCCAGGGTGAGAGCTCCTACGAGCAGTACTTC. Translated: CASSSQGESSYEQYF.

This clone was found a few times. CDR3 protein: CASSKVEDSDEKLFF. Written as DNA, the CDR3 is TGTGCCAGCAGCAAAGTAGAAGACAGTGACGAAAAACTGTTTTTT. The genes are TRBV21-1 and TRBJ1-4; the DNA was not compared with TRBD1, the D call given in the table. TRBV21-1 is listed as a pseudogene. The CDR3 covers 15 residues.

J is TRBJ2-1 and V is TRBV14, with 10 bases lining up with TRBD2. From germline, CDR1 is SGHDN and CDR2 FVKESK. J gave up 9 bases and V 6 bases, and 11 bases lay outside the gene matches. The CDR3 runs to 15 residues. The CDR3 is CASSPWLAGVAEQFF. The CDR3 nucleotides read TGTGCCAGCAGTCCCTGGCTAGCGGGAGTTGCTGAGCAGTTCTTC.